The subject of this entry is one T cell receptor (beta chain). The entry originates in a study of T cells in Graves' hyperthyroidism and ophthalmopathy. Graves' hyperthyroidism without ophthalmopathy progression within 18 months was termed stable. From RNA transcripts, TCR beta CDR3 regions were amplified. RT-PCR in the first round (using the HTBI primer set) targeted the TCR CDR3. MiXCR, run by TCRdb on the multiplex PCR reads, gives a single entry per CDR3 protein. The table shows some 510,000 distinct CDR3 sequences, with just over 45% occurring only once. Input material: peripheral blood or thyroid tissue (not recorded which). The sequence was collected from a woman aged 18 to 35 with Graves' hyperthyroidism.

The CDR3 protein is CAISESLAGGPETQYF. In DNA, the CDR3 is TGTGCCATCAGTGAGTCTCTAGCGGGAGGGCCGGAGACCCAGTACTTC. This chain links TRBV10-3 with TRBJ2-5, with TRBD2 matching 12 bases. The CDR3 contains 16 residues. Trimming cost V 0 bases and J 5 bases; bases outside gene matches: 4. Germline lookup yields CDR1 ENHRY and CDR2 SYGVKD.